The 27 T cell receptor beta chains reported below all come from one sample, sequenced in a study of tissue T cells after allogeneic stem cell transplantation. Regarding time point: mouse harvest day 7 after allogeneic transplant. Mouse grafts combined 10^7 T-cell-depleted bone marrow cells with 10^6 splenic CD5+ T cells. Method: immunoSEQ multiplex PCR; TCRdb's copy keeps in-frame clones and lacks some. Of some 3,700 clones detected, approximately 46% appear once; the ten largest clones hold 6.3%. The sequencing input was gut tissue. The source of these receptors is a female BALB/c mouse given C57BL/6 T cells with graft-versus-host disease after an allogeneic hematopoietic cell transplant.

The table lists this clone with a few counts. Mouse gene names and germline throughout. The CDR3 is cut off 1 residue early in the read; its end comes from the germline J gene. The V call is TRBV19, the J call TRBJ1-2, with D perhaps matching TRBD1 (5 bases). V was trimmed by 1 base and J by 0 bases, leaving 7 bases between them. This CDR3 is 14 amino acids long. Germline CDR1 FNHDT, CDR2 SITEND (reference sequence). The CDR3 bases that were read are TGTGCCAGCAGTATAACAGGAGCAAACTCCGACTACACC. It is translated as CASSITGANSDYT. The whole CDR3 sequence is CASSITGANSDYTF.

This clone was seen more than once but under ten times. The genes and germline here are from mouse. The part of the CDR3 DNA that was read is TGTGCCAGCAGTCAACAGGGTAGCTCCTATGAACAGTAC. Translated: CASSQQGSSYEQY. The full-length CDR3 reads as CASSQQGSSYEQYF. This chain joins TRBV26 and TRBJ2-7; the D gene is possibly TRBD1 (6 bases). The read falls 1 residue short of the CDR3 end, and the missing part is taken from the germline J gene. The V gene's germline CDR1 is KGHPV and CDR2 FQNQEV (reference sequence). The CDR3 is 14 residues long. V was clipped by 4 bases and J by 0 bases, with 10 bases between them.

With respect to this clone: Gene names and germline match the mouse. The DNA ends 1 residue before the CDR3 does, and the rest of the CDR3 is filled in from the germline J gene. The V call is TRBV24, the J call TRBJ2-4, with 8 bases that match TRBD1. The CDR3 sequence is 13 residues long. The germline V gene encodes CDR1 KGHTA and CDR2 FRNEEI. V lost 4 bases, J lost 4 bases, and 1 base stayed unmatched. The CDR3 bases that were read are TGTGCCAGCAGTCCACAGGGGGAAAACACCTTGTAC. This sequence encodes CASSPQGENTLY. The entire CDR3 reads CASSPQGENTLYF.

Of note for this clone: Gene names denote mouse genes. The read finishes 1 residue shy of the CDR3 end, and the germline J gene is used to complete it. This sequence joins TRBV26 and TRBJ2-4; D uncertain. Germline CDR1 reads KGHPV; CDR2 reads FQNQEV (reference sequence). The CDR3 length is 14 residues. Deletions cut 4 bases from V and 0 bases from J, with 8 bases between. The CDR3 loop reads CASSPQNSQNTLYF. The sequenced CDR3 bases are TGTGCCAGCAGTCCACAGAATAGTCAAAACACCTTGTAC.

For this clone: Gene names are the mouse ones. The sequenced CDR3 bases are TGTGCCAGCTCCAGAGAAAATTCTGGAAATACGCTCTAT. Protein product: CASSRENSGNTLY. The entire CDR3 reads CASSRENSGNTLYF. The J gene is TRBJ1-3, the V gene TRBV12-2; D gene uncertain. The read is 1 residue too short to cover the CDR3 end, so that end is filled in from the germline J gene. Germline V gene sequence: CDR1 SGHLS, CDR2 HYDKME. This CDR3 spans 14 amino acids. The V and J ends lost 4 bases and 0 bases respectively, with 9 bases between them. The whole variable domain, remainder taken from reference TRBV12-2 and TRBJ1-3, is NSGVVQSPRYIIKGKGERSILKCIPISGHLSVAWYQQTQGQELKFFIQHYDKMERDKGNLPSRFSVQQFDDYHSEMNMSALELEDSAVYFCASSRENSGNTLYFGEGSRLIVV.

About this clone: Genes here carry mouse names. Read data end 1 residue before the CDR3 end; the end is taken from the germline J gene. This rearrangement joins TRBV23 to TRBJ2-7; the DNA was not compared with TRBD2, the D call given in the table. Germline V lookup: CDR1 KGHTA, CDR2 FQNQQP. The CDR3 covers 14 residues. The part of the CDR3 DNA that was read is TGCTCCAGCAGTCATCCGGACTGGGGGTATGAACAGTAC. It yields the protein CSSSHPDWGYEQY. Given in full, the CDR3 is CSSSHPDWGYEQYF. Complete variable domain (other parts from reference TRBV23 and TRBJ2-7): DAAVTQKPRYLIKMKGQEAEMKCIPEKGHTAVFWYQQKQSKELKFLIYFQNQQPLDQIDMVKERFSAVCPSSSLCSLGIRTCEAEDSALYLCSSSHPDWGYEQYFGPGTRLTVL.

As concerns this clone: Gene names denote mouse genes. The missing CDR3 end, 1 residue past where the read stops, is filled in from the germline J gene. This chain joins TRBV3 and TRBJ2-3; TRBD2 matches at 12 bases. CDR3 length: 14 residues. The germline CDR1 and CDR2 sequences are SNHLY and FYNGKV (reference sequence). V lost 4 bases and J lost 9; bases outside the gene matches: 5. CDR3 region: CASSSDWGGGTLYF. CDR3 DNA, as far as it was read: TGTGCCAGCAGCTCAGACTGGGGGGGCGGGACGCTGTAT.

Points on this clone: Each gene name is a mouse one. The CDR3 goes on 1 residue after the read ends, and that part is filled in from the germline J gene. This chain connects TRBV23 to TRBJ1-1. The CDR3 spans 13 residues. The germline V gene has CDR1 KGHTA and CDR2 FQNQQP. CDR3 sequence reads: CSSSQGGNTEVFF. The CDR3 DNA, read in part, is TGCTCCAGCAGTCAAGGGGGGAACACAGAAGTCTTC.

Comments on this clone: The gene names here belong to mouse. The read gets to within 1 residue of the CDR3 end, and the germline J gene fills in the rest. Other DNA sequences of this sample code for an identical CDR3. This sequence joins TRBV2 and TRBJ2-4; D remains ambiguous. V was shortened by 3 bases and J by 0 bases, with 4 bases between the two germline ends. Germline V gives CDR1 LGHNA, CDR2 YSYQKL. This CDR3 contains 13 residues. The CDR3 sequence: CASSQDSQNTLYF. The covered CDR3 bases are TGTGCCAGCAGCCAGGACAGTCAAAACACCTTGTAC.

This clone appeared a few times. Gene names are mouse gene names. The read finishes 1 residue shy of the CDR3 end, and the germline J gene is used to complete it. This chain uses TRBV16 with TRBJ2-7; D uncertain. The CDR3 runs to 11 residues. Trimming removed 3 bases at V and 4 bases at J, with 4 bases between. CDR1 and CDR2 from the germline V gene are SGHSA and FRNQAP. The part of the CDR3 DNA that was read is TGTGCAAGCAGCTTTCAGTATGAACAGTAC. It yields the protein CASSFQYEQY. The entire CDR3 protein reads CASSFQYEQYF.

About this clone: Germline and genes: mouse. The read terminates 1 residue ahead of where the CDR3 ends, so the germline J gene completes it. The rearrangement joins TRBV23 to TRBJ2-5. The CDR3 spans 11 residues. Germline V gene lookup returns CDR1 KGHTA and CDR2 FQNQQP. The CDR3 protein is CSSSRQDTQYF. The sequenced part of the CDR3 DNA is TGCTCCAGCAGCCGTCAAGACACCCAGTAC.

On this clone: Mouse germline and gene names are used. The read stops 1 residue short of the end of the CDR3; the missing end is completed from the germline J gene. The chain couples TRBV12-1 to TRBJ2-7, with 9 bases aligning to TRBD2. Germline assignment: CDR1 SGHSN and CDR2 HYEKVE. Trimming took 2 bases from V and 2 from J; bases not matched to a gene: 6. There are 15 residues in the CDR3. The CDR3 protein is CASSPSDWGTYEQYF. CDR3 DNA, as far as it was read: TGTGCCAGCTCTCCCTCCGACTGGGGGACCTATGAACAGTAC.

A word on this clone: Mouse names are used for the genes. CDR3 sequence: CASSLPGGYAEQFF. The sequenced part of the CDR3 DNA is TGTGCCAGCAGTCTCCCTGGGGGCTATGCTGAGCAGTTC. V gene TRBV26 combines with J gene TRBJ2-1, with 7 nucleotides matching TRBD2. Read sequence stops 1 residue before the CDR3 end, and the germline J gene provides the missing end. The trim removed 3 bases at V and 3 bases at J, leaving 2 bases unmatched. The CDR3 length is 14 residues. Germline CDR1 reads KGHPV; CDR2 reads FQNQEV (reference sequence).

For this clone: The genes are named according to mouse. The observed sequence ends 1 residue before the CDR3 terminus, with the missing tail filled in from the germline J gene. J is TRBJ1-1 and V is TRBV29; D uncertain. This CDR3 has 15 amino acids. Trimming pared 0 bases from V and 0 bases from J, leaving 8 bases between. Looked up from germline, CDR1 is MSHET and CDR2 is SYDVDS. The CDR3 sequence is CASSLSSSANTEVFF. The part of the CDR3 DNA that was read is TGTGCTAGCAGTTTATCGAGCAGTGCAAACACAGAAGTCTTC.

This clone was picked up a small number of times. The germline and genes are mouse ones. The read comes to an end 1 residue before the CDR3 does, leaving the germline J gene to fill in the end. The rearrangement joins TRBV15 to TRBJ2-7, with a possible D match to TRBD2 (7 bases). The CDR3 consists of 13 residues. Germline lookup yields CDR1 SGHND and CDR2 FRSKSL. Between the trimmed V and J ends, which lost 6 bases and 3 bases, there was a span of 12 bases. The covered CDR3 bases are TGTGCCAGCAGGGAGGGGGGGGACTATGAACAGTAC. Protein sequence: CASREGGDYEQY. The CDR3 in full is CASREGGDYEQYF.

As to this clone: Mouse gene names apply. The sequenced fragment ends 1 residue before the CDR3 boundary, so the rest is inferred from the germline J gene. The gene calls are TRBV13-2 and TRBJ1-4; maybe TRBD1 (6 bases). The CDR3 loop spans 15 amino acids. The germline V gene has CDR1 NNHNN and CDR2 SYGAGS (reference sequence). Trimming took 3 bases from V and 5 from J, leaving 14 bases between them. CDR3 amino acids: CASGGPGARNERLFF. CDR3 bases read: TGTGCCAGCGGTGGTCCGGGGGCGAGGAACGAAAGATTATTT.

By share, this clone ranks as large. Gene names follow the mouse nomenclature. The read stops 1 residue short of the end of the CDR3; the missing end is completed from the germline J gene. The rearrangement joins TRBV4 to TRBJ2-7; 11 bases agree with TRBD2. This CDR3 comprises 14 residues. The trim removed 5 bases at V and 6 bases at J, leaving 6 bases unmatched. The germline CDR1 and CDR2 sequences are LGHDT and YNNKQL (reference sequence). CDR3 in amino acids: CASSDRDWGFEQYF. Incomplete CDR3 DNA: TGTGCCAGCAGCGACCGGGACTGGGGGTTTGAACAGTAC.

This clone was found once. Gene names follow the mouse nomenclature. The read gets to within 1 residue of the CDR3 end, and the germline J gene fills in the rest. V gene TRBV24 combines with J gene TRBJ2-5, with D possibly being TRBD1 (6 bases). This CDR3 has 14 residues. Trimming took off 3 bases at V and 2 bases at J, with 9 bases between the two ends. Germline V gives CDR1 KGHTA, CDR2 FRNEEI. The CDR3 DNA, read in part, is TGTGCCAGCAGTCTAAGGGGGTTCCAAGACACCCAGTAC. This translates into CASSLRGFQDTQY. The whole CDR3 sequence is CASSLRGFQDTQYF.

This clone has a handful of counts. Mouse germline and gene names are used. The DNA ends 1 residue before the CDR3 does, and the rest of the CDR3 is filled in from the germline J gene. This rearrangement joins TRBV12-1 to TRBJ2-1, with 9 bases lining up with TRBD2. J was trimmed by 1 base and V by 0 bases; bases with no gene match: 0. The CDR3 is made up of 15 amino acids. The V gene's germline CDR1 is SGHSN and CDR2 HYEKVE. The CDR3 spells CASSLTGGNYAEQFF. CDR3 bases read: TGTGCCAGCTCTCTCACTGGGGGGAACTATGCTGAGCAGTTC.

By share, this clone ranks as medium-sized. Each gene name is a mouse one. The missing CDR3 end, 1 residue past where the read stops, is filled in from the germline J gene. The chain combines TRBV1 with TRBJ2-7, with 8 bases lining up with TRBD2. This CDR3 spans 15 amino acids. V was clipped by 0 bases and J by 4 bases; unmatched bases: 5. CDR1 is NSQYPW, CDR2 LRSPGD, per germline (reference sequence). The CDR3 region is CTCSAEGWGAYEQYF. The CDR3 DNA, read in part, is TGCACCTGCAGTGCAGAAGGCTGGGGGGCGTATGAACAGTAC.

On this clone itself: These gene names are mouse names. The read halts 1 residue ahead of the CDR3 end, with the missing end drawn from the germline J gene. The V gene is TRBV26, the J gene TRBJ2-2, with 13 bases that match TRBD2. With 4 bases clipped from V and 6 bases from J, the junction kept 2 bases outside the gene matches. The CDR3 contains 15 residues. The germline gives CDR1 KGHPV, CDR2 FQNQEV (reference sequence). The covered CDR3 bases are TGTGCCAGCAGTCGGACTGGGGGGGCGCCCGGGCAGCTCTAC. Encoded protein: CASSRTGGAPGQLY. From start to end, the CDR3 is CASSRTGGAPGQLYF.

As concerns this clone: Gene names follow the mouse nomenclature. From the germline J gene comes the end of the CDR3, since the read stops 1 residue before it. Other DNA sequences within the sample encode an identical CDR3. V usage is TRBV31 and J usage is TRBJ2-7; 11 nucleotides line up with TRBD2. This CDR3 spans 14 amino acids. V lost 0 bases, J lost 4 bases, and 2 bases stayed unmatched. Germline loops: CDR1 GKSSPN, CDR2 SITVG. The CDR3 reads CAWSLGTGGYEQYF. The sequenced CDR3 bases are TGTGCCTGGAGTCTCGGGACTGGGGGTTATGAACAGTAC.

Concerning this clone itself: Mouse names are used for the genes. The CDR3 end lies 1 residue beyond the end of the read and is filled in from the germline J gene. The J gene is TRBJ1-1, the V gene TRBV26; 10 nucleotides agree with TRBD1. The V gene's germline CDR1 is KGHPV and CDR2 FQNQEV (reference sequence). The CDR3 contains 15 residues. Unmatched junction bases numbered 8, after V lost 6 bases and J lost 4 bases. CDR3 DNA (partial): TGTGCCAGCAGCCGGACAGGGGGGAGGGGCACAGAAGTCTTC. Amino acids: CASSRTGGRGTEVF. The full CDR3 protein is CASSRTGGRGTEVFF.

Comment on this clone: Gene names follow the mouse nomenclature. CDR3 DNA, as far as it was read: TGTGCCAGCAGCCCCCGACAGATTTCCAACGAAAGATTATTT. Translation gives CASSPRQISNERLF. The CDR3 in its entirety is CASSPRQISNERLFF. V is TRBV5 and J is TRBJ1-4, with D maybe TRBD1 (5 bases). The read halts 1 residue ahead of the CDR3 end, with the missing end drawn from the germline J gene. The CDR3 contains 15 residues. The V gene lost 4 bases and the J gene lost 0 bases, with 9 bases spanning the gap. The germline V gene encodes CDR1 LGHNA and CDR2 YNLKQL (reference sequence).

Note on this clone: Mouse germline and gene names are used. CDR3 sequence reads: CASSLRSNTEVFF. CDR3 DNA (partial): TGTGCCAGCAGTCTCCGGTCAAACACAGAAGTCTTC. This chain joins TRBV26 and TRBJ1-1; D is unclear. The CDR3 is cut off 1 residue early in the read; its end comes from the germline J gene. This CDR3 is 13 amino acids long. V lost 3 bases and J 0 bases, leaving 5 bases between the germline ends. Germline V CDR1 and CDR2: KGHPV, FQNQEV (reference sequence).

A note on this clone: Gene names refer to mouse genes. The CDR3 end is not reached by the read, which stops 1 residue before it; the germline J gene fills it in. The chain couples TRBV26 to TRBJ1-6; a possible D gene is TRBD1 (6 bases). TRBJ1-6 is an ORF for which the function is uncertain. Per germline, CDR1 KGHPV and CDR2 FQNQEV (reference sequence). CDR3 length: 16 residues. Between the trimmed V and J ends, which lost 3 bases and 0 bases, there was a span of 9 bases. Incomplete CDR3 DNA: TGTGCCAGCAGTCTCCAGGGGCCTTCCTATAATTCGCCCCTCTAC. Residues: CASSLQGPSYNSPLY. The complete CDR3 sequence is CASSLQGPSYNSPLYF.

As regards this clone: The gene names given are mouse names. The CDR3 DNA, read in part, is TGTGCCAGCAGTCTGGGGACACGGGGCACCGGGCAGCTCTAC. Translation: CASSLGTRGTGQLY. The whole CDR3 sequence reads CASSLGTRGTGQLYF. The chain carries TRBV26 and TRBJ2-2, with a possible D match to TRBD1 (6 bases). The observed sequence ends 1 residue before the CDR3 terminus, with the missing tail filled in from the germline J gene. Germline V lookup: CDR1 KGHPV, CDR2 FQNQEV (reference sequence). The CDR3 runs to 15 residues. Trimming cost V 2 bases and J 4 bases, with 11 bases left between them.